Below, one T cell receptor beta chain is given with its context. Its target is unknown. The data derive from a study of cytomegalovirus exposure and HLA in healthy donors. Clones were sequenced by immunoSEQ multiplex PCR, and TCRdb holds only the in-frame ones, with some missing. The repertoire consists of 130,000 to 150,000 clones, with roughly 89% occurring once and the leading ten covering 3.3%. The validation cohort, a group of 120 subjects, included the donors and was separate from the roughly 600-subject first cohort. The V gene lost 10 bases and the J gene lost 4 bases, with 14 bases spanning the gap. This CDR3 comprises 14 residues. Germline CDR1 LNHDA, CDR2 SQIVND (reference sequence). Study-wide results and caveats: The CMV antigen specificity of a few CMV-associated chains was confirmed through in vitro analysis. In a later analysis, first-cohort TCR clusters were found to tend to co-occur in the 120 or so validation repertoires. Around 160 TCR beta chains were listed as cytomegalovirus-associated.

The rearrangement links TRBV19 to TRBJ2-6; perhaps TRBD1 as D (6 bases). The origin of this receptor is a woman aged 18 to 35 in good health and CMV-seropositive. Sequences were obtained from PBMCs. The CDR3 DNA reads TGTGCCACCCAACTGGGGGCCGGGGCCAACGTCCTGACTTTC. This encodes CATQLGAGANVLTF.